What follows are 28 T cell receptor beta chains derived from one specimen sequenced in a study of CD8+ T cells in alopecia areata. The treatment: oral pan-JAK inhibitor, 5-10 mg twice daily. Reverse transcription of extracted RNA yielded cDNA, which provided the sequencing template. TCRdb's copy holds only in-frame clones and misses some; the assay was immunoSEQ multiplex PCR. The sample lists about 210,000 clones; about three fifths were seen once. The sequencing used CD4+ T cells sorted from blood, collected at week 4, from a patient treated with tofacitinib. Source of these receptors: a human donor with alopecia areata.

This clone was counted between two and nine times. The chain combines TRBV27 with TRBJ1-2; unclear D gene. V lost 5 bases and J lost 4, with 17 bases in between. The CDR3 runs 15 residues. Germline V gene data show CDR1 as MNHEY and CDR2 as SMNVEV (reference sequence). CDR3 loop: CASSPRRVDSYGYTF. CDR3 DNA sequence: TGTGCCAGCAGTCCCCGCCGGGTGGACTCCTATGGCTACACCTTC.

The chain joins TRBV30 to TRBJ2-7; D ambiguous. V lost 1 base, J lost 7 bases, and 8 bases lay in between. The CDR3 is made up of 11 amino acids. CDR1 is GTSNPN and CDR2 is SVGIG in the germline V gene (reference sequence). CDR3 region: CAWSARGEQYF. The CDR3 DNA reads TGTGCCTGGAGTGCGAGAGGTGAGCAGTACTTC.

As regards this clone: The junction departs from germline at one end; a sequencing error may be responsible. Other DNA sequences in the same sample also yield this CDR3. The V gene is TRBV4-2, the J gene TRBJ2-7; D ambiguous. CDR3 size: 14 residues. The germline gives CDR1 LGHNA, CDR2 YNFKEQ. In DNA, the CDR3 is TGTGCCAGCAGCCAAGCTTTGAGAACCTACGAACAGTACTTC. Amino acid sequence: CASSQALRTYEQYF.

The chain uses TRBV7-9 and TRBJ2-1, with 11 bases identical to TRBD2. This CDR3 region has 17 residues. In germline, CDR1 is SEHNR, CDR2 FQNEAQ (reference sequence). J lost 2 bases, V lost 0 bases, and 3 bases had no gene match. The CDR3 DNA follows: TGTGCCAGCAGCTTAGCGGATAGCGGGGGGGCCTACAATGAGCAGTTCTTC. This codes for CASSLADSGGAYNEQFF.

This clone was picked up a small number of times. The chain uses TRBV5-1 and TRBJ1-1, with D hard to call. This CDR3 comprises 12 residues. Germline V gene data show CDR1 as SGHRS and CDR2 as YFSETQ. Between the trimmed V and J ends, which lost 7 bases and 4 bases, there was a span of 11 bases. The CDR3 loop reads CASSGVATEAFF. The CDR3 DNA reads TGCGCCAGCTCCGGGGTGGCCACTGAAGCTTTCTTT.

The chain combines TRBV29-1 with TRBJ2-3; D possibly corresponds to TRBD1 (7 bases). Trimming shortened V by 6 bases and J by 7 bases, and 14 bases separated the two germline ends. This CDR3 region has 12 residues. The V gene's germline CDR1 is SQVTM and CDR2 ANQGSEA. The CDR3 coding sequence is TGCAGCGTCGCACCAGGGGGGTATACGCAGTATTTT. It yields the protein CSVAPGGYTQYF.

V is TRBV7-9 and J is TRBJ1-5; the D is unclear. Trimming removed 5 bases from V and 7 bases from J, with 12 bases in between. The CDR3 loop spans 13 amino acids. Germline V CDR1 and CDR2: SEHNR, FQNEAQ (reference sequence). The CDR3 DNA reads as TGTGCCAGCAGCCAAGGCATAGGGCAGCCCCAGCATTTT. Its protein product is CASSQGIGQPQHF.

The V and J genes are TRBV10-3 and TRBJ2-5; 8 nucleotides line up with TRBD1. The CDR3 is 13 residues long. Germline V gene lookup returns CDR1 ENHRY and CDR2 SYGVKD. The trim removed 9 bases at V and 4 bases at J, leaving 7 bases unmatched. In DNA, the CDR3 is TGTGCCATGACAGGGGATCTGGGAGAGACCCAGTACTTC. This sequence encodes CAMTGDLGETQYF.

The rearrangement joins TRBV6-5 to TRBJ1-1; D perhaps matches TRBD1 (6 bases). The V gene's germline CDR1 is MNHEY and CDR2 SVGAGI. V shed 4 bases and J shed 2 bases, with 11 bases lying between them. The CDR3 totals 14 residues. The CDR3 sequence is CASSSTQGNTEAFF. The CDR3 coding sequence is TGTGCCAGCAGTTCGACACAGGGTAACACTGAAGCTTTCTTT.

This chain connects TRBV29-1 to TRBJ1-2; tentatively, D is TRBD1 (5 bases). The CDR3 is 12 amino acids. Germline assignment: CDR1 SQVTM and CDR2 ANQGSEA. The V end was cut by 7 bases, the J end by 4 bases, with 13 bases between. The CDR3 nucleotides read TGCAGCGCGGGGCACCCCTCCTATGGCTACACCTTC. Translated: CSAGHPSYGYTF.

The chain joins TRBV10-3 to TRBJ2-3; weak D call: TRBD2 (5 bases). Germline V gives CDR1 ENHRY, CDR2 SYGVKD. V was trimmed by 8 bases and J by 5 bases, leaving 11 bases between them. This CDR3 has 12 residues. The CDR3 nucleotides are TGTGCCATCGGACTTCCAGGAGATACGCAGTATTTT. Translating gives CAIGLPGDTQYF.

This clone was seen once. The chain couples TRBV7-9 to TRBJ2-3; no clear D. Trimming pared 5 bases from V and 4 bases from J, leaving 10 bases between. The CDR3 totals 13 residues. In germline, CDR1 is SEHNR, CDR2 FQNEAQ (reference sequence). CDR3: CASSPKGPDTQYF. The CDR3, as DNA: TGTGCCAGCAGCCCAAAGGGTCCAGATACGCAGTATTTT.

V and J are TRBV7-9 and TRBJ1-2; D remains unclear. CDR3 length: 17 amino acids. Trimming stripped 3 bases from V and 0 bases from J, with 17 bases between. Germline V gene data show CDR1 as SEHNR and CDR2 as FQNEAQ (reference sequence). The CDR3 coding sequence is TGTGCCAGCAGCTTCAAAGGTATAATTCGAGCTAACTATGGCTACACCTTC. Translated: CASSFKGIIRANYGYTF.

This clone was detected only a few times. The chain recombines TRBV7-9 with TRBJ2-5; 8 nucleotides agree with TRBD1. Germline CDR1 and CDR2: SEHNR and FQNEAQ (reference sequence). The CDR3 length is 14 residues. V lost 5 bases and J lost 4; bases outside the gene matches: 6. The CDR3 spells CASSTQGGTETQYF. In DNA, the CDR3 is TGTGCCAGCAGCACACAGGGGGGCACAGAGACCCAGTACTTC.

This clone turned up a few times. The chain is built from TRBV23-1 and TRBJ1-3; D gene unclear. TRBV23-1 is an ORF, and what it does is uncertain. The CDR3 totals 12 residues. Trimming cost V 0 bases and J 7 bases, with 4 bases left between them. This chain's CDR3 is CASSQSPNTIYF. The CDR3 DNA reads TGCGCCAGCAGTCAATCGCCGAACACCATATATTTT.

The CDR3, as DNA: TGTGCCTGGAGTCCCAGGGGGCCGACTGAAGCTTTCTTT. Translating gives CAWSPRGPTEAFF. The V gene is TRBV30, the J gene TRBJ1-1; 8 bases agree with TRBD1. The CDR3 extends over 13 amino acids. Losses at the gene ends were 2 bases for V and 5 bases for J; bases not matched to a gene: 4. Germline CDR1 GTSNPN, CDR2 SVGIG (reference sequence). Complete variable domain (other parts from reference TRBV30 and TRBJ1-1): SQTIHQWPATLVQPVGSPLSLECTVEGTSNPNLYWYRQAAGRGLQLLFYSVGIGQISSEVPQNLSASRPQDRQFILSSKKLLLSDSGFYLCAWSPRGPTEAFFGQGTRLTVV.

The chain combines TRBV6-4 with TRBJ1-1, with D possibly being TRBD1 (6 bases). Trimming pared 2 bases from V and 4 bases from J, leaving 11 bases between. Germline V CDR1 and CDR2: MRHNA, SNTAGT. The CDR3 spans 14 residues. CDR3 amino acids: CASSDTNRATEAFF. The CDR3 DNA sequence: TGTGCCAGCAGTGACACTAACAGGGCCACTGAAGCTTTCTTT.

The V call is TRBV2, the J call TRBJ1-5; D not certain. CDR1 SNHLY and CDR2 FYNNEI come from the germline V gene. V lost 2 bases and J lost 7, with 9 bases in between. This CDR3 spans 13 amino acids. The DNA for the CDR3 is TGTGCCAGCAGTGAAAGGGTCCGACAGCCCCAGCATTTT. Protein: CASSERVRQPQHF. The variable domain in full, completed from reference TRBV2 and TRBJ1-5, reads EPEVTQTPSHQVTQMGQEVILRCVPISNHLYFYWYRQILGQKVEFLVSFYNNEISEKSEIFDDQFSVERPDGSNFTLKIRSTKLEDSAMYFCASSERVRQPQHFGDGTRLSIL.

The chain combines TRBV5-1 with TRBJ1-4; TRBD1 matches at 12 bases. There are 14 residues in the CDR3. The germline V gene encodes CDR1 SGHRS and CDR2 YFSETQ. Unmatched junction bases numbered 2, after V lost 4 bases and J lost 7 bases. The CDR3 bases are TGCGCCAGCAGCCCGGGACAGGGGGCTGAAAAACTGTTTTTT. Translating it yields CASSPGQGAEKLFF.

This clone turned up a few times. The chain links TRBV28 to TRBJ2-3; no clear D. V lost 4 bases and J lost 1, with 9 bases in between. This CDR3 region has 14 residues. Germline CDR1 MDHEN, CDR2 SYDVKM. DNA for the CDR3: TGTGCCAGCAGTTCTGTACTCGGCACAGATACGCAGTATTTT. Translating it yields CASSSVLGTDTQYF.

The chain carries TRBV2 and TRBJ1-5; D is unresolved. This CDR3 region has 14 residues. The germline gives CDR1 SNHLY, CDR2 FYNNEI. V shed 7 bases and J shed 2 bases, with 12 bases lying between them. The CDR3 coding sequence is TGTGCCAGCACCACGCAGGCTGGCAATCAGCCCCAGCATTTT. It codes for CASTTQAGNQPQHF.

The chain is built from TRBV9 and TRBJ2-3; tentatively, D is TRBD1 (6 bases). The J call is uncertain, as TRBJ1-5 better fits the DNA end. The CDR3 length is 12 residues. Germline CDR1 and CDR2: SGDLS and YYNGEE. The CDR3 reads CASSETGGPQHF. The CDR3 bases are TGTGCCAGCAGCGAGACGGGGGGCCCTCAGCATTTT.

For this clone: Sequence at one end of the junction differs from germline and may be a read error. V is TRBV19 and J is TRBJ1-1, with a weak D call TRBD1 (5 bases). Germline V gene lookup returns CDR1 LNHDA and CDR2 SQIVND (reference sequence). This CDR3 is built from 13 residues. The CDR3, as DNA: TGTGCCACTAGTGACAGACGGAACACTGAAGCTTTCTTT. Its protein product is CATSDRRNTEAFF.

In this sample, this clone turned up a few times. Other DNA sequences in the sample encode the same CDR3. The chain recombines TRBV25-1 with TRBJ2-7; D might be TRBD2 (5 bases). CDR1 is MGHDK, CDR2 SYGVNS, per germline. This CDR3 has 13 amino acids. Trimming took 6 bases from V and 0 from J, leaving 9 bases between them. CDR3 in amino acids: CASRPGGSYEQYF. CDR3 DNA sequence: TGTGCCAGCAGACCCGGAGGCTCCTACGAGCAGTACTTC.

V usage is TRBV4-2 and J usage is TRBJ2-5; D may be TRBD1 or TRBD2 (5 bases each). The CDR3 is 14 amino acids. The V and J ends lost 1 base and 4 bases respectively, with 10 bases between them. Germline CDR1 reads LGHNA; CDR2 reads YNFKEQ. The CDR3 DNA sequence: TGTGCCAGCAGCCAAGCCTTGAGGGGAGAGACCCAGTACTTC. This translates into CASSQALRGETQYF.

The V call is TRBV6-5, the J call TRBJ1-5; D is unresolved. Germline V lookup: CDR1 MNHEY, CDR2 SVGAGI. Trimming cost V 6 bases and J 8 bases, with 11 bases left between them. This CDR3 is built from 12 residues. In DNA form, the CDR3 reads TGTGCCAGCAGCTCGAACATGGAGCCCCAGCATTTT. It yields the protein CASSSNMEPQHF.

The CDR3 DNA reads TGCGCCAGCAGCATCTCACCGGGACAGGCTGGGGGCTACACCTTC. This codes for CASSISPGQAGGYTF. The chain links TRBV5-1 to TRBJ1-2, with 8 bases identical to TRBD1. Germline V gene lookup returns CDR1 SGHRS and CDR2 YFSETQ. The CDR3 runs to 15 residues. Trimming took 4 bases from V and 8 from J; bases not matched to a gene: 13.

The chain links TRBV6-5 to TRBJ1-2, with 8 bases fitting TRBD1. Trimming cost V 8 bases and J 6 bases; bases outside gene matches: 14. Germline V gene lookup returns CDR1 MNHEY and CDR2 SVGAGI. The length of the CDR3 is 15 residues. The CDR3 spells CASLGTGSGRHGYTF. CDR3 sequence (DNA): TGTGCCAGCCTAGGGACAGGAAGTGGAAGGCATGGCTACACCTTC.